Below, 21 T cell receptor beta chains from the same sample are listed, as sequenced in a study of cytomegalovirus exposure and HLA in healthy donors. The assay was immunoSEQ multiplex PCR, and TCRdb's table has in-frame clones only and misses some. The sample gives about 74,000 clones, 94% of which show up once; around 1.5% is in the top ten. Sequenced input: PBMCs. The receptors here all came from a man between 18 and 29 years old in good health and CMV-seropositive.

The chain carries TRBV9 and TRBJ2-1; 7 bases line up with TRBD2. V shed 2 bases and J 4 bases; nucleotides not matched to a gene: 9. CDR1 and CDR2 (germline): SGDLS, YYNGEE. The CDR3 is 16 amino acids. This CDR3 reads CASSVQSSGKYNEQFF. In DNA, the CDR3 is TGTGCCAGCAGCGTCCAGTCTAGCGGCAAATACAATGAGCAGTTCTTC. The full variable domain, completed using reference TRBV9 and TRBJ2-1, is DSGVTQTPKHLITATGQRVTLRCSPRSGDLSVYWYQQSLDQGLQFLIQYYNGEERAKGNILERFSAQQFPDLHSELNLSSLELGDSALYFCASSVQSSGKYNEQFFGPGTRLTVL.

The chain combines TRBV19 with TRBJ2-7, with TRBD2 identical over 11 bases. With 5 bases clipped from V and 3 bases from J, the junction kept 9 bases outside the gene matches. The CDR3 spans 16 residues. Germline V gene lookup returns CDR1 LNHDA and CDR2 SQIVND (reference sequence). CDR3 bases: TGTGCCAGTAGTTCATTAGCGGGAGGGATGTTCTACGAGCAGTACTTC. Translation: CASSSLAGGMFYEQYF.

This chain connects TRBV11-2 to TRBJ2-5; 8 bases are a match to TRBD2. The V and J ends lost 2 bases and 5 bases, in that order; junction bases with no gene match: 4. Germline CDR1 reads SGHAT; CDR2 reads FQNNGV. The CDR3 is 14 residues long. In DNA, the CDR3 is TGTGCCAGCAGCTTAATGAGCGGGAGCGAGACCCAGTACTTC. Encoded protein: CASSLMSGSETQYF.

The chain recombines TRBV5-8 with TRBJ1-1; D is undetermined. V shed 0 bases and J shed 0 bases, with 9 bases lying between them. The CDR3 has 15 residues. CDR1 is SGHTS and CDR2 is YDEGEE in the germline V gene. CDR3 protein: CASSLAPTVNTEAFF. As DNA, the CDR3 is TGTGCCAGCAGCTTGGCCCCTACAGTGAACACTGAAGCTTTCTTT.

The CDR3 DNA reads as TGTGCCAGCGGGTTGGGGGGGACAACTAATGAAAAACTGTTTTTT. Translation: CASGLGGTTNEKLFF. The chain recombines TRBV6-6 with TRBJ1-4; tentative D call: TRBD1 (5 bases). V lost 8 bases to trimming and J lost 0 bases, with 13 bases between them. The length of the CDR3 is 15 residues. Germline V gene lookup returns CDR1 MNHNY and CDR2 SVGAGI (reference sequence).

The chain joins TRBV2 to TRBJ2-3; D gene unclear. Germline assignment: CDR1 SNHLY and CDR2 FYNNEI. Trimming pared 1 base from V and 0 bases from J, leaving 11 bases between. This CDR3 region has 16 residues. CDR3 residues: CASSEDRASSTDTQYF. In DNA form, the CDR3 reads TGTGCCAGCAGTGAAGATAGAGCGTCGAGCACAGATACGCAGTATTTT.

The chain carries TRBV19 and TRBJ2-3; D remains unclear. Trimming left V 9 bases short and J 6 bases short, with 4 bases between. Per germline, CDR1 LNHDA and CDR2 SQIVND (reference sequence). This CDR3 comprises 9 residues. The CDR3 region is CASPDTQYF. DNA for the CDR3: TGTGCCAGCCCTGATACGCAGTATTTT.

The chain has TRBV4-1 and TRBJ2-1, with D possibly TRBD2 on 5 matching bases. Trimming left V 1 base short and J 6 bases short, with 16 bases between. This CDR3 contains 16 residues. CDR1 is MGHRA and CDR2 is YSYEKL in the germline V gene. For the CDR3, the DNA is TGCGCCAGCAGCCAAGGGGCCGTGACGGGAATCAATGAGCAGTTCTTC. Translation gives CASSQGAVTGINEQFF.

The chain recombines TRBV5-6 with TRBJ2-2, with TRBD2 matching 11 bases. Unmatched junction bases numbered 6, after V lost 4 bases and J lost 4 bases. Germline CDR1 is SGHDT and CDR2 is YYEEEE. There are 16 residues in the CDR3. In DNA, the CDR3 is TGTGCCAGCAGCACAGGACTAGCGGGTTTCACCGGGGAGCTGTTTTTT. This encodes CASSTGLAGFTGELFF.

This chain joins TRBV27 and TRBJ2-5, with D tentatively TRBD2 (6 bases). The V gene lost 6 bases and the J gene lost 5 bases, with 13 bases spanning the gap. CDR3 size: 13 residues. Germline CDR1 reads MNHEY; CDR2 reads SMNVEV (reference sequence). CDR3 bases: TGTGCCAGCAGGGCGACTAGTGTGGAGACCCAGTACTTC. The encoded protein is CASRATSVETQYF.

The gene calls are TRBV7-2 and TRBJ2-5; TRBD1 might be the D (6 bases). This CDR3 is 16 amino acids long. V was clipped by 5 bases and J by 4 bases, with 20 bases between them. Germline V gene sequence: CDR1 SGHTA, CDR2 FQGNSA. As DNA, the CDR3 is TGTGCCAGCAGCCACTTCCCTTACAGGGAACGAGAGACCCAGTACTTC. The encoded protein is CASSHFPYRERETQYF.

The chain carries TRBV7-9 and TRBJ1-4; TRBD1 matches at 9 bases. With 4 bases clipped from V and 8 bases from J, the junction kept 5 bases outside the gene matches. Germline V CDR1 and CDR2: SEHNR, FQNEAQ (reference sequence). CDR3 size: 14 residues. The CDR3 nucleotides read TGTGCCAGCAGCTCACAGGGGGCGAGGGAAAAACTGTTTTTT. Translating gives CASSSQGAREKLFF.

The J gene is TRBJ2-3, the V gene TRBV13, with D maybe TRBD2 (5 bases). Trimming shortened V by 3 bases and J by 1 base, and 14 bases separated the two germline ends. Germline V gene data show CDR1 as PRHDT and CDR2 as FYEKMQ (reference sequence). This CDR3 contains 16 residues. The CDR3 sequence is CASSFSSQRRTDTQYF. The CDR3 DNA reads TGTGCCAGCAGCTTTTCTAGCCAGCGGCGCACAGATACGCAGTATTTT.

V and J are TRBV4-2 and TRBJ2-2, with 7 bases fitting TRBD2. V lost 3 bases, J lost 10 bases, and 11 bases stayed unmatched. This CDR3 has 15 amino acids. The germline V gene encodes CDR1 LGHNA and CDR2 YNFKEQ. This chain's CDR3 is CASSHGRADFMELFF. The CDR3 DNA is TGTGCCAGCAGCCATGGGAGGGCCGATTTTATGGAGCTGTTTTTT.

The chain has TRBV10-3 and TRBJ1-5; 8 bases are shared with TRBD1. This CDR3 is built from 13 residues. J was trimmed by 6 bases and V by 6 bases; bases with no gene match: 4. CDR1 and CDR2 (germline): ENHRY, SYGVKD. CDR3 sequence: CAIRGQEGQPQHF. CDR3 DNA sequence: TGTGCCATCAGGGGACAGGAAGGTCAGCCCCAGCATTTT.

The genes are TRBV11-3 and TRBJ2-6; the D is unclear. This CDR3 has 12 amino acids. Trimming pared 1 base from V and 11 bases from J, leaving 6 bases between. Germline CDR1 reads SGHNT; CDR2 reads YENEEA. The CDR3: CASSLGEDVLTF. CDR3 coding DNA: TGTGCCAGCAGCTTAGGAGAAGACGTCCTGACTTTC.

J is TRBJ2-1 and V is TRBV15, with D possibly being TRBD1 (6 bases). Germline lookup yields CDR1 LNHNV and CDR2 YYDKDF (reference sequence). The V and J ends lost 1 base and 6 bases respectively, with 16 bases between them. The CDR3 is made up of 16 amino acids. CDR3 loop: CATSRAQGIRSNEQFF. The CDR3 DNA follows: TGTGCCACCAGCAGAGCACAGGGAATTCGGTCCAATGAGCAGTTCTTC.

V is TRBV6-1 and J is TRBJ1-5; D is ambiguous. The CDR3 runs 15 residues. CDR1 and CDR2 (germline): MNHNS, SASEGT. V was cut by 3 bases and J by 5 bases, with 14 bases left in between. CDR3 DNA sequence: TGTGCCAGCAGTGAGGTGGCAGACTTTTATCAGCCCCAGCATTTT. This translates into CASSEVADFYQPQHF.

The CDR3 coding sequence is TGTGCCAGCAGCTTAGCGATGGACAGCCAGCAGTTCTTC. It is translated as CASSLAMDSQQFF. This chain links TRBV7-8 with TRBJ2-1; D perhaps matches TRBD1 (6 bases). Trimming cost V 0 bases and J 11 bases, with 11 bases left between them. CDR1 is SGHVS and CDR2 is FQNEAQ in the germline V gene. CDR3 length: 13 amino acids.

In its sample, this clone was seen once. The rearrangement joins TRBV6-5 to TRBJ2-1, with D possibly matching TRBD1 (6 bases). This CDR3 is built from 14 residues. The ends were cut back, 4 bases at V and 7 bases at J, with 14 bases in the middle. Germline loops: CDR1 MNHEY, CDR2 SVGAGI. The CDR3 here is CASSSRGRGNEQFF. In nucleotides, the CDR3 is TGTGCCAGCAGTTCGAGGGGGAGAGGAAATGAGCAGTTCTTC.

CDR3 sequence: CASSSGGPSYNEQFF. The CDR3 DNA reads TGTGCCAGCAGTTCAGGGGGGCCCTCCTACAATGAGCAGTTCTTC. The V call is TRBV28, the J call TRBJ2-1, with D possibly TRBD1 on 7 matching bases. Germline lookup yields CDR1 MDHEN and CDR2 SYDVKM. V shed 4 bases and J shed 0 bases, with 10 bases lying between them. The CDR3 is 15 residues long.